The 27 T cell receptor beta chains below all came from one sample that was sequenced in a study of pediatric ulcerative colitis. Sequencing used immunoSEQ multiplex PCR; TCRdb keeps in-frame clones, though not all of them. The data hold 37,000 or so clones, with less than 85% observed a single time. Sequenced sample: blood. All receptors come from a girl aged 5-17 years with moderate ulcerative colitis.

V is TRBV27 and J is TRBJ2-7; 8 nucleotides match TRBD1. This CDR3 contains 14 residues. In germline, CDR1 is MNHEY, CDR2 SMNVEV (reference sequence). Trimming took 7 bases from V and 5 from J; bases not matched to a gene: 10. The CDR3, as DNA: TGTGCCAGCATTTTCCGGACAGGGTTAAACGAGCAGTACTTC. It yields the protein CASIFRTGLNEQYF.

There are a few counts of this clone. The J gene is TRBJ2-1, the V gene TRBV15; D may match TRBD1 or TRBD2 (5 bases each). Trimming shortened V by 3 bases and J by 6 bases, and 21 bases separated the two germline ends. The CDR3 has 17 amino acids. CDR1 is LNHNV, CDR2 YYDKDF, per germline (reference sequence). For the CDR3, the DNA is TGTGCCACCAGCAGGACCGGGACCTTCGACACTTTCAATGAGCAGTTCTTC. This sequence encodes CATSRTGTFDTFNEQFF.

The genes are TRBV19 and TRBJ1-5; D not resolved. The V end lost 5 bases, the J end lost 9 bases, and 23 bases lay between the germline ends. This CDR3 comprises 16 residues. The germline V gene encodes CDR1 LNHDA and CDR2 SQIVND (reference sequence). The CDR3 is CASSPRGQAVMRPQHF. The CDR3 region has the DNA TGTGCCAGTAGTCCCCGGGGTCAGGCGGTCATGAGGCCCCAGCATTTT.

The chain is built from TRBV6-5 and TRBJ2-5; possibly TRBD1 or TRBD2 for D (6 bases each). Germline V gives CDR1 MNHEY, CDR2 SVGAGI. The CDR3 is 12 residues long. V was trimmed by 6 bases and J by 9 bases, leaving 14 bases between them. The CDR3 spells CASSPWGAPQYF. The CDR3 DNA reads TGTGCCAGCAGCCCCTGGGGGGCCCCCCAGTACTTC.

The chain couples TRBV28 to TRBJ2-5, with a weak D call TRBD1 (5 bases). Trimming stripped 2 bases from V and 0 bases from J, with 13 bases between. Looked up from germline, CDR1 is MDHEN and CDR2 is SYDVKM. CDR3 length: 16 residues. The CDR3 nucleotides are TGTGCCAGCAGTTTAGGTAGACAGCACAACCAAGAGACCCAGTACTTC. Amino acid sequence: CASSLGRQHNQETQYF.

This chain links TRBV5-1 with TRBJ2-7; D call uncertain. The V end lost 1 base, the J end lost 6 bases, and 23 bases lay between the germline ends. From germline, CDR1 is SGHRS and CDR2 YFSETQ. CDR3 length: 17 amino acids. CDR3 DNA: TGCGCCAGCAGCTTGATTTATCCCATACCTCTGAGTGGCGAGCAGTACTTC. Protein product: CASSLIYPIPLSGEQYF.

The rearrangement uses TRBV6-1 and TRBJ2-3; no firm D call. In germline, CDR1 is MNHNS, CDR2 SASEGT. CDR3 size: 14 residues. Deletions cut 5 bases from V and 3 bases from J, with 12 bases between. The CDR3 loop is CASSRTVLTDTQYF. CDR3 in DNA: TGTGCCAGCAGTCGGACCGTCCTGACAGATACGCAGTATTTT.

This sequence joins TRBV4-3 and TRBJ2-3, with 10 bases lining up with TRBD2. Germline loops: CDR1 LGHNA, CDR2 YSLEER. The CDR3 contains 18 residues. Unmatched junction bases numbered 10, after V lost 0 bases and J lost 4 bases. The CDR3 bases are TGCGCCAGCAGCCAAGATGATTGGCTAGCGGGGGATGCAGATACGCAGTATTTT. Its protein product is CASSQDDWLAGDADTQYF.

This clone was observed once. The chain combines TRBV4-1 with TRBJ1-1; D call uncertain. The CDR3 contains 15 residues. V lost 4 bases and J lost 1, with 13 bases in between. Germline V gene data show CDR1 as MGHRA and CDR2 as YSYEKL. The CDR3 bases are TGCGCCAGCAGCCCTCCGGGCTTTGGGAACACTGAAGCTTTCTTT. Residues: CASSPPGFGNTEAFF.

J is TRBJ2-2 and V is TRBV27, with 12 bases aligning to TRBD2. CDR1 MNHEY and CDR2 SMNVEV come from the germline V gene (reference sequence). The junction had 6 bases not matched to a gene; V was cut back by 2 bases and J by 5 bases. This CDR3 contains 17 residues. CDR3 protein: CASSLGRLAGATGELFF. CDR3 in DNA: TGTGCCAGCAGTTTAGGGCGACTAGCGGGGGCTACCGGGGAGCTGTTTTTT.

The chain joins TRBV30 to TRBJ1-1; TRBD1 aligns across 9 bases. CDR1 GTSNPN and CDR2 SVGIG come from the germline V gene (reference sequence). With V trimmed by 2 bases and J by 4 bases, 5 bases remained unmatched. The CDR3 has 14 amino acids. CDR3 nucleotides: TGTGCCTGGAGTCCCGGACAGGGGACCACTGAAGCTTTCTTT. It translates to CAWSPGQGTTEAFF.

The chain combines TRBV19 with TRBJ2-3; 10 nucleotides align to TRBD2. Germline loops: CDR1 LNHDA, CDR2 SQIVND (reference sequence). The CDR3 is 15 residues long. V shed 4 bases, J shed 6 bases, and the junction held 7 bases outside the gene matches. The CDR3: CASSKGLAVLDTQYF. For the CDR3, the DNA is TGTGCCAGTAGTAAAGGACTAGCGGTTTTGGATACGCAGTATTTT.

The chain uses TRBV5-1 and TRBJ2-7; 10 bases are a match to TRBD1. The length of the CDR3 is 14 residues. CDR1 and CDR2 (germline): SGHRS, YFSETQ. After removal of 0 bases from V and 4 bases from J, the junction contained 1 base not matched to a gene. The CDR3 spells CASSLVGQGYEQYF. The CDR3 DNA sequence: TGCGCCAGCAGCTTGGTGGGACAGGGGTACGAGCAGTACTTC.

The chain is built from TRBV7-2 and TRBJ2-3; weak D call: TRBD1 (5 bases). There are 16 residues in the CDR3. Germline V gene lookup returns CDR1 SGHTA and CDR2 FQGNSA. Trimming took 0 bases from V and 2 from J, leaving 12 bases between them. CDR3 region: CASSLALQGFTDTQYF. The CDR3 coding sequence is TGTGCCAGCAGCTTAGCGCTGCAGGGTTTCACAGATACGCAGTATTTT.

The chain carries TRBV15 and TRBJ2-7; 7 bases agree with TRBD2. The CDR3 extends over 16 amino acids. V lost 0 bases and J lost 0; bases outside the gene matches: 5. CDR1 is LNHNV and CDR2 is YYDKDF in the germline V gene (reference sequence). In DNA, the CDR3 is TGTGCCACCAGCAGAGATCCCCGCGGGAGCTCCTACGAGCAGTACTTC. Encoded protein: CATSRDPRGSSYEQYF. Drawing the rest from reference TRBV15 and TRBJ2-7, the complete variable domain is DAMVIQNPRYQVTQFGKPVTLSCSQTLNHNVMYWYQQKSSQAPKLLFHYYDKDFNNEADTPDNFQSRRPNTSFCFLDIRSPGLGDTAMYLCATSRDPRGSSYEQYFGPGTRLTVT.

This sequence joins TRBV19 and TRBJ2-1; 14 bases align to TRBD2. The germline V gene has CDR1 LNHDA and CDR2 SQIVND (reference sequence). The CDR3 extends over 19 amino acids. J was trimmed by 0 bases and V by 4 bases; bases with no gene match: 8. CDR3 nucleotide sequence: TGTGCCAGTAGTAGACCGACTAGCGGGAGGGCAAGCTCCTACAATGAGCAGTTCTTC. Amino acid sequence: CASSRPTSGRASSYNEQFF.

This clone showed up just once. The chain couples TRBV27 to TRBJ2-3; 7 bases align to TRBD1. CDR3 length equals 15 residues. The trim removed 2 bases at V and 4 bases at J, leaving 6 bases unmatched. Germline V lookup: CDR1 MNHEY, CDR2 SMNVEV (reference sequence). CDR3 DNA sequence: TGTGCCAGCAGTTTACGCAGGGGGTCCGCAGATACGCAGTATTTT. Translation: CASSLRRGSADTQYF.

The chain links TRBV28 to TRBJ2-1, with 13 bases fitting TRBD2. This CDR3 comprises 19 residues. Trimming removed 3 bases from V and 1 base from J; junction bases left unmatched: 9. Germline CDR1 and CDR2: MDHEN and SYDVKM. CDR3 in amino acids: CASSFPGTSGIYSYNEQFF. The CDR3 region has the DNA TGTGCCAGCAGTTTCCCCGGGACTAGCGGGATCTATTCCTACAATGAGCAGTTCTTC.

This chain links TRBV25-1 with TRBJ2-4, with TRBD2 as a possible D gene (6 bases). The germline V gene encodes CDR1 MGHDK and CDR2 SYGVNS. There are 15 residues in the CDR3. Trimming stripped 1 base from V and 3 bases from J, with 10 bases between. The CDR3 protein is CASSELEGGKNIQYF. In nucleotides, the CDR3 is TGTGCCAGCAGTGAATTGGAGGGAGGCAAAAACATTCAGTACTTC.

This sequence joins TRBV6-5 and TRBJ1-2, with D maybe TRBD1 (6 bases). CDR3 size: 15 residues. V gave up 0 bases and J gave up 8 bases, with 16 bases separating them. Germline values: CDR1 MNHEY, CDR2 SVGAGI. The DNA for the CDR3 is TGTGCCAGCAGTTACTCGAGGGGGTCAGGGAGCGGCTACACCTTC. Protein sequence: CASSYSRGSGSGYTF.

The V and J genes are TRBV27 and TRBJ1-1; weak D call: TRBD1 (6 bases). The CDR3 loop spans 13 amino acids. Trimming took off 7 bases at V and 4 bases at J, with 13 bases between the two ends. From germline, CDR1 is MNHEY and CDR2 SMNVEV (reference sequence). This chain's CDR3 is CASKKGGSTEAFF. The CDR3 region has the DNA TGTGCCAGCAAAAAAGGGGGAAGCACTGAAGCTTTCTTT.

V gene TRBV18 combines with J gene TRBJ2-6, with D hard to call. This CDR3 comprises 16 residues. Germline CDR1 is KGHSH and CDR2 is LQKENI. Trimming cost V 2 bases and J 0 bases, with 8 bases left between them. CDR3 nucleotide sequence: TGTGCCAGCTCACCATCGGGCTCCTCTGGGGCCAACGTCCTGACTTTC. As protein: CASSPSGSSGANVLTF.

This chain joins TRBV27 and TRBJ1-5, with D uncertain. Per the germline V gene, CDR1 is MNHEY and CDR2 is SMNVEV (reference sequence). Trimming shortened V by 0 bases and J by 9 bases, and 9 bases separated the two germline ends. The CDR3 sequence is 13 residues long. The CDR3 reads CASSLSNLSPQHF. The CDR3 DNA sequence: TGTGCCAGCAGTTTATCGAACCTGTCGCCCCAGCATTTT.

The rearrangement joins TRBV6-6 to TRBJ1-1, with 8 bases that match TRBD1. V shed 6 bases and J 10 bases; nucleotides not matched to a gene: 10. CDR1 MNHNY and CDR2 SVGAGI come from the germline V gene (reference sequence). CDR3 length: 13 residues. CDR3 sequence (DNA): TGTGCCAGCAGACCGACAGGGGCCCGCGTAGCTTTCTTT. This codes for CASRPTGARVAFF.

CDR3 protein: CASSFNPNTEAFF. In DNA form, the CDR3 reads TGTGCCAGCAGCTTTAACCCGAACACTGAAGCTTTCTTT. This rearrangement joins TRBV7-2 to TRBJ1-1; no clear D. There are 13 residues in the CDR3. The germline V gene encodes CDR1 SGHTA and CDR2 FQGNSA. V was cut by 3 bases and J by 1 base, with 6 bases left in between.

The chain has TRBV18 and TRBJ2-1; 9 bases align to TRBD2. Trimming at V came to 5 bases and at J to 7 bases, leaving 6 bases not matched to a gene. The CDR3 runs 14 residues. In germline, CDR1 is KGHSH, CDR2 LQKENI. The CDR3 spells CASSIELAGNEQFF. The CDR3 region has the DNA TGTGCCAGCTCAATAGAGCTAGCGGGGAATGAGCAGTTCTTC.

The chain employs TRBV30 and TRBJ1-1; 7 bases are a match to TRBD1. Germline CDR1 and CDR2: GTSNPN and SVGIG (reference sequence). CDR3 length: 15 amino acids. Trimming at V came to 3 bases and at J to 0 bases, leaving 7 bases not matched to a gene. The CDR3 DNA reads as TGTGCCTGGAGAGGGGGCTACAAACTGAACACTGAAGCTTTCTTT. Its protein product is CAWRGGYKLNTEAFF.